This TCR beta chain was documented in a study of blood T cell repertoires in COVID-19. In the study overall: In each case, the material was cDNA or gDNA derived from T cells, B-cell-depleted T cells, or PBMCs.

This CDR3 contains 13 residues. The V gene's germline CDR1 is LNHNV and CDR2 YYDKDF (reference sequence). V gave up 6 bases and J gave up 2 bases, with 11 bases separating them. As processed by the authors: Nucleated cell counts were estimated from reference gene primer amplification. TCRdb's table, derived via immunoSEQ multiplex PCR, lists solely in-frame clones and lacks some. That table is the source of V, J and clone size, and D and trimming were worked out from the DNA. The data show 100,000 to 150,000 clones, 85% to 90% seen once. The sample taken for sequencing was peripheral blood. The rearrangement links TRBV15 to TRBJ2-7; D may be TRBD1 (6 bases). This clonotype was sampled from a woman at least 80 years old with acute or convalescent COVID-19. The CDR3 sequence is CATSSGTTYEQYF. DNA for the CDR3: TGTGCCACCAGTTCCGGGACAACCTACGAGCAGTACTTC. Full variable domain (remainder filled in from reference TRBV15 and TRBJ2-7): DAMVIQNPRYQVTQFGKPVTLSCSQTLNHNVMYWYQQKSSQAPKLLFHYYDKDFNNEADTPDNFQSRRPNTSFCFLDIRSPGLGDTAMYLCATSSGTTYEQYFGPGTRLTVT.